This T cell receptor beta chain appears in the sequencing data of a study of T cell changes during pregnancy in multiple sclerosis. The V end was cut by 0 bases, the J end by 8 bases, with 14 bases between. This CDR3 is built from 15 residues. Germline-derived CDR1 and CDR2 are SGDLS and YYNGEE. Assay used: immunoSEQ multiplex PCR; TCRdb lists only in-frame clones, some missing. The sample holds around 100,000 clones, roughly 90% seen once. This sequence originates from a female donor with multiple sclerosis, enrolled in a pregnancy study. This chain connects TRBV9 to TRBJ2-2; no firm D call. The sample here was peripheral blood, taken after pregnancy. As DNA, the CDR3 is TGTGCCAGCAGCGTAGCCACCCAGGCCATGGGGGAGCTGTTTTTT. Its protein product is CASSVATQAMGELFF.